The entry that follows covers one T cell receptor (beta chain) sequence. A second roughly 6 to 12 cycle PCR used barcoded and J-beta primers. TCRdb independently ran MiXCR on the 5' RACE reads; one entry per CDR3 protein. Of some 1,500,000 distinct CDR3 sequences in the sample, less than 45% were seen once. The CDR3 sequence is 17 residues long. J gave up 2 bases and V 6 bases, and 11 bases lay outside the gene matches. CDR1 is MNHNY, CDR2 SVGAGI, per germline (reference sequence). This entry is derived from a study of blood T cells in healthy people across ages. Healthy Caucasians from Russia aged roughly 6 to 95 served as donors. For every donor, a draw yielded 7.5 to 10 milliliters of peripheral blood. Total RNA amounts of at least 5 micrograms were extracted per sample.

The specimen sequenced was blood. The clonotype originates from a woman in her late teens or twenties in good health. V usage is TRBV6-6 and J usage is TRBJ2-1, with TRBD2 identical over 9 bases. In DNA form, the CDR3 reads TGTGCCAGCAGGTACCCCCCGCCTAGCGGGACCTACAATGAGCAGTTCTTC. This translates into CASRYPPPSGTYNEQFF.